Below, 5 T cell receptor beta chains from the same sample are listed, as sequenced in a study of blood T cell repertoires in COVID-19. The data were produced by immunoSEQ multiplex PCR, yet TCRdb's version contains in-frame clones alone and is incomplete. The sample consists of 150,000 to 200,000 clones, roughly 86% of them appearing once. The sample comprised peripheral blood. The receptors originated from a man between 70 and 80 years old with acute or convalescent COVID-19.

The J gene is TRBJ2-5, the V gene TRBV29-1, with 7 bases that match TRBD1. The germline CDR1 and CDR2 sequences are SQVTM and ANQGSEA. The trim removed 7 bases at V and 4 bases at J, leaving 9 bases unmatched. The CDR3 loop spans 13 amino acids. The CDR3 spells CSAGDRESETQYF. In nucleotides, the CDR3 is TGCAGCGCCGGAGACAGGGAGTCAGAGACCCAGTACTTC.

The chain links TRBV7-2 to TRBJ2-5, with TRBD2 identical over 7 bases. J lost 6 bases, V lost 5 bases, and 12 bases had no gene match. Germline V CDR1 and CDR2: SGHTA, FQGNSA. The CDR3 contains 15 residues. The CDR3 reads CASSPKAGTAKTQYF. Here the CDR3 DNA reads TGTGCCAGCAGCCCCAAAGCGGGGACCGCGAAGACCCAGTACTTC.

This clone was found once. The rearrangement joins TRBV4-3 to TRBJ1-3, with a possible D match to TRBD1 (6 bases). This CDR3 region has 15 residues. Germline lookup yields CDR1 LGHNA and CDR2 YSLEER. Between the trimmed V and J ends, which lost 4 bases and 0 bases, there was a span of 10 bases. The CDR3: CASSLQGRSGNTIYF. DNA of the CDR3: TGCGCCAGCAGCCTACAGGGCCGCTCTGGAAACACCATATATTTT.

V is TRBV15 and J is TRBJ2-7; TRBD2 matches 10 bases. From germline, CDR1 is LNHNV and CDR2 YYDKDF (reference sequence). The CDR3 has 16 amino acids. J gave up 4 bases and V 7 bases, and 13 bases lay outside the gene matches. The CDR3 sequence: CATIDTSGEYSYEQYF. In DNA form, the CDR3 reads TGTGCCACCATCGACACTAGCGGGGAATATTCGTACGAGCAGTACTTC.

V and J are TRBV25-1 and TRBJ2-3; D is undetermined. V gave up 2 bases and J gave up 4 bases, with 4 bases separating them. Germline-derived CDR1 and CDR2 are MGHDK and SYGVNS. This CDR3 comprises 12 residues. The CDR3 DNA follows: TGTGCCAGCAGTGAAGTAGCAGATACGCAGTATTTT. Amino acid sequence: CASSEVADTQYF.